Listed below are T cell receptor beta chains from one sample, sequenced in a study of response to subunit inactivated influenza vaccine. TCRdb re-called the RT-PCR reads with MiXCR, one entry per CDR3 protein. Among more than 150,000 distinct CDR3 sequences, around a tenth were seen once, and the ten largest hold about a third. This sample comprised CD8+ T cells sorted from PBMCs, obtained less than 30 months after vaccination. All receptors come from a man aged 45 to 70 who received an inactivated influenza vaccine. Both conserved end residues are part of each CDR3. Fields, in order: CDR3 protein, CDR3 DNA, D gene, V gene, J gene, clone size. The D gene is left open where the match is weak. Some rows mark clone size as missing; the rest say once, few, many or name a class of expanded clone.

CDR3 protein: CAAAGGTSGHTDTQYF
CDR3 DNA: TGTGCCGCCGCTGGGGGGACTAGCGGACACACAGATACGCAGTATTTT
D gene: TRBD2
V gene: TRBV10-3
J gene: TRBJ2-3
clone size: -

CDR3 protein: CASNPRDVWGEQFF
CDR3 DNA: TGTGCCAGCAACCCGAGGGACGTATGGGGGGAGCAGTTCTTC
D gene: -
V gene: TRBV7-9
J gene: TRBJ2-1
clone size: few

CDR3 protein: CASSRYGSAYEKLFF
CDR3 DNA: TGTGCCAGCAGCCGGTATGGCAGTGCCTATGAAAAACTGTTTTTT
D gene: -
V gene: TRBV3-1
J gene: TRBJ1-4
clone size: -

CDR3 protein: CSAPAILSYEQYF
CDR3 DNA: TGCAGTGCTCCTGCTATTCTATCCTACGAGCAGTACTTC
D gene: -
V gene: TRBV20-1
J gene: TRBJ2-7
clone size: few

CDR3 protein: CSVVETGGRTQYF
CDR3 DNA: TGCAGCGTTGTCGAGACAGGGGGCCGTACGCAGTATTTT
D gene: TRBD1
V gene: TRBV29-1
J gene: TRBJ2-3
clone size: -

CDR3 protein: CASSSRDSLTGELFF
CDR3 DNA: TGTGCCAGCAGTTCGAGGGACTCTCTCACCGGGGAGCTGTTTTTT
D gene: -
V gene: TRBV6-5
J gene: TRBJ2-2
clone size: few

CDR3 protein: CASSLSAGPGVTDTQYF
CDR3 DNA: TGTGCCAGCAGTTTGAGCGCGGGGCCCGGAGTGACAGATACGCAGTATTTT
D gene: -
V gene: TRBV27
J gene: TRBJ2-3
clone size: -

CDR3 protein: CATMRSAGANVLTF
CDR3 DNA: TGTGCCACCATGCGCTCGGCCGGGGCCAACGTCCTGACTTTC
D gene: -
V gene: TRBV15
J gene: TRBJ2-6
clone size: few

CDR3 protein: CASSQPRTGGAGTEAFF
CDR3 DNA: TGCGCCAGCAGCCAACCAAGGACAGGGGGCGCGGGAACTGAAGCTTTCTTT
D gene: TRBD1
V gene: TRBV4-3
J gene: TRBJ1-1
clone size: -

CDR3 protein: CSVEENLAGRSRYNEQFF
CDR3 DNA: TGCAGCGTTGAAGAAAATTTGGCGGGGAGGTCTAGATACAATGAGCAGTTCTTC
D gene: -
V gene: TRBV29-1
J gene: TRBJ2-1
clone size: few

CDR3 protein: CSARDLNSPLHF
CDR3 DNA: TGCAGTGCTAGAGATCTTAATTCACCCCTCCACTTT
D gene: -
V gene: TRBV20-1
J gene: TRBJ1-6
clone size: -

CDR3 protein: CASGRIGPDTQYF
CDR3 DNA: TGTGCCAGCGGCCGGATTGGGCCAGATACGCAGTATTTT
D gene: -
V gene: TRBV12-3/TRBV12-4
J gene: TRBJ2-3
clone size: few

CDR3 protein: CASSLGQGAADMQYF
CDR3 DNA: TGCGCCAGCAGCTTGGGACAGGGGGCGGCAGATATGCAGTATTTT
D gene: TRBD1
V gene: TRBV5-1
J gene: TRBJ2-3
clone size: once

CDR3 protein: CASSHLEAADTQYF
CDR3 DNA: TGCGCCAGCAGCCACCTGGAGGCTGCAGATACGCAGTATTTT
D gene: -
V gene: TRBV5-1
J gene: TRBJ2-3
clone size: few

CDR3 protein: CASIPGQGLTGELFF
CDR3 DNA: TGTGCCAGCATCCCGGGACAGGGTCTGACCGGGGAGCTGTTTTTT
D gene: TRBD1
V gene: TRBV2
J gene: TRBJ2-2
clone size: few

CDR3 protein: CASSQDIRALYNEQFF
CDR3 DNA: TGTGCCAGCAGCCAAGATATACGGGCCCTCTACAATGAGCAGTTCTTC
D gene: -
V gene: TRBV4-2
J gene: TRBJ2-1
clone size: -

CDR3 protein: CASSSTSGTAFRNGYTF
CDR3 DNA: TGTGCCAGCAGCTCCACCTCCGGGACAGCCTTCAGGAATGGCTACACCTTC
D gene: TRBD1
V gene: TRBV9
J gene: TRBJ1-2
clone size: few

CDR3 protein: CASSWGHNYEQYF
CDR3 DNA: TGTGCCAGCAGTTGGGGACACAACTACGAGCAGTACTTC
D gene: -
V gene: TRBV12-3/TRBV12-4
J gene: TRBJ2-7
clone size: many

CDR3 protein: CASSTSSGAYNEQFF
CDR3 DNA: TGTGCCAGCAGCACTAGCTCAGGCGCCTACAATGAGCAGTTCTTC
D gene: -
V gene: TRBV13
J gene: TRBJ2-1
clone size: -

CDR3 protein: CSGQRGYEQYF
CDR3 DNA: TGCAGCGGACAGAGGGGGTACGAGCAGTACTTC
D gene: -
V gene: TRBV29-1
J gene: TRBJ2-7
clone size: few

CDR3 protein: CASVGHRAYNEQFF
CDR3 DNA: TGTGCCAGCGTGGGGCACCGAGCCTACAATGAGCAGTTCTTC
D gene: -
V gene: TRBV6-2/TRBV6-3
J gene: TRBJ2-1
clone size: -

CDR3 protein: CASSEFSSPKETQYF
CDR3 DNA: TGTGCCAGCAGTGAATTCTCGAGCCCCAAAGAGACCCAGTACTTC
D gene: -
V gene: TRBV25-1
J gene: TRBJ2-5
clone size: -

CDR3 protein: CASSPRGKTYNEQFF
CDR3 DNA: TGTGCCAGCAGCCCTCGGGGGAAAACCTACAATGAGCAGTTCTTC
D gene: -
V gene: TRBV11-3
J gene: TRBJ2-1
clone size: -

CDR3 protein: CASTSGLAVNEQFF
CDR3 DNA: TGTGCCAGCACCTCCGGACTAGCTGTCAATGAGCAGTTCTTC
D gene: TRBD2
V gene: TRBV6-1
J gene: TRBJ2-1
clone size: few

CDR3 protein: CASSLGTGSYEQYF
CDR3 DNA: TGTGCCAGCAGCCTGGGGACAGGCTCCTACGAGCAGTACTTC
D gene: TRBD1
V gene: TRBV9
J gene: TRBJ2-7
clone size: many

CDR3 protein: CASSLGADSSYNEQFF
CDR3 DNA: TGTGCCAGCAGTTTAGGGGCCGACAGCTCCTACAATGAGCAGTTCTTC
D gene: -
V gene: TRBV27
J gene: TRBJ2-1
clone size: -

CDR3 protein: CSVESGETYEQYF
CDR3 DNA: TGCAGCGTTGAATCTGGAGAAACCTACGAGCAGTACTTC
D gene: -
V gene: TRBV29-1
J gene: TRBJ2-7
clone size: -

CDR3 protein: CASSPGGGAGVFYEQYF
CDR3 DNA: TGCGCCAGCAGCCCCGGCGGGGGGGCGGGAGTGTTCTACGAGCAGTACTTC
D gene: TRBD2
V gene: TRBV4-1
J gene: TRBJ2-7
clone size: -

CDR3 protein: CATSRDRSGAHQPQHF
CDR3 DNA: TGTGCCACCAGCAGAGATCGGTCAGGGGCCCATCAGCCCCAGCATTTT
D gene: -
V gene: TRBV15
J gene: TRBJ1-5
clone size: many

CDR3 protein: CASSVGTSGSEQYF
CDR3 DNA: TGTGCCAGCAGCGTCGGGACTAGCGGGAGCGAGCAGTACTTC
D gene: TRBD2
V gene: TRBV9
J gene: TRBJ2-7
clone size: -

CDR3 protein: CSVRSNEQFF
CDR3 DNA: TGCAGCGTTAGAAGCAATGAGCAGTTCTTC
D gene: -
V gene: TRBV29-1
J gene: TRBJ2-1
clone size: -

CDR3 protein: CASSVDLGQPQHF
CDR3 DNA: TGTGCCAGCAGCGTAGATCTGGGGCAGCCCCAGCATTTT
D gene: -
V gene: TRBV9
J gene: TRBJ1-5
clone size: few

CDR3 protein: CASSFLGGVDTQYF
CDR3 DNA: TGTGCCAGCAGCTTTTTGGGGGGGGTTGATACGCAGTATTTT
D gene: TRBD2
V gene: TRBV7-6
J gene: TRBJ2-3
clone size: few

CDR3 protein: CASSLVAGVYNEQFF
CDR3 DNA: TGTGCCAGCAGCTTAGTGGCGGGGGTTTACAATGAGCAGTTCTTC
D gene: TRBD2
V gene: TRBV11-2
J gene: TRBJ2-1
clone size: -

CDR3 protein: CASSHRVLYNEQFF
CDR3 DNA: TGTGCCAGCAGCCACAGGGTACTCTACAATGAGCAGTTCTTC
D gene: -
V gene: TRBV6-2/TRBV6-3
J gene: TRBJ2-1
clone size: few

CDR3 protein: CSATALTGLLVHEQFF
CDR3 DNA: TGCAGTGCCACGGCCCTTACGGGGCTCCTTGTGCATGAGCAGTTCTTC
D gene: -
V gene: TRBV20-1
J gene: TRBJ2-1
clone size: few

CDR3 protein: CASSLGPDNEQFF
CDR3 DNA: TGTGCCAGCAGCTTGGGACCGGACAATGAGCAGTTCTTC
D gene: -
V gene: TRBV5-5
J gene: TRBJ2-1
clone size: -

CDR3 protein: CASSLVAGGNTGELFF
CDR3 DNA: TGTGCCAGCAGTTTGGTAGCGGGGGGGAACACCGGGGAGCTGTTTTTT
D gene: TRBD2
V gene: TRBV12-3/TRBV12-4
J gene: TRBJ2-2
clone size: few

CDR3 protein: CASSTKTGYNEQFF
CDR3 DNA: TGTGCCAGCAGCACCAAGACAGGATACAATGAGCAGTTCTTC
D gene: -
V gene: TRBV9
J gene: TRBJ2-1
clone size: few

CDR3 protein: CASSLVSGFATEAFF
CDR3 DNA: TGTGCCAGCAGCTTAGTGTCTGGTTTCGCCACTGAAGCTTTCTTT
D gene: -
V gene: TRBV11-2
J gene: TRBJ1-1
clone size: few

CDR3 protein: CASSQDLGSGYEQYF
CDR3 DNA: TGCGCCAGCAGCCAAGATCTCGGTTCGGGCTACGAGCAGTACTTC
D gene: -
V gene: TRBV4-3
J gene: TRBJ2-7
clone size: many

CDR3 protein: CASSKTSGGAWNGANVLTF
CDR3 DNA: TGTGCCAGCAGTAAAACTAGCGGGGGGGCCTGGAATGGGGCCAACGTCCTGACTTTC
D gene: TRBD2
V gene: TRBV6-4
J gene: TRBJ2-6
clone size: -

CDR3 protein: CASTEGWGALADTQYF
CDR3 DNA: TGTGCCAGTACCGAGGGGTGGGGGGCGTTGGCAGATACGCAGTATTTT
D gene: -
V gene: TRBV19
J gene: TRBJ2-3
clone size: few

CDR3 protein: CASSEFREETPYF
CDR3 DNA: TGTGCCAGCAGTGAATTCCGGGAAGAGACCCCCTACTTC
D gene: -
V gene: TRBV2
J gene: TRBJ2-5
clone size: many

CDR3 protein: CASSLLGTPPQETQYF
CDR3 DNA: TGTGCCAGCAGCTTGCTTGGGACTCCGCCACAAGAGACCCAGTACTTC
D gene: -
V gene: TRBV5-4
J gene: TRBJ2-5
clone size: many

CDR3 protein: CASSLMGPTEAFF
CDR3 DNA: TGTGCCAGCAGCCTAATGGGTCCCACTGAAGCTTTCTTT
D gene: -
V gene: TRBV6-2/TRBV6-3
J gene: TRBJ1-1
clone size: few

CDR3 protein: CASRPGQSNTGELFF
CDR3 DNA: TGTGCCAGCAGGCCGGGACAGTCGAACACCGGGGAGCTGTTTTTT
D gene: TRBD1
V gene: TRBV6-1
J gene: TRBJ2-2
clone size: few